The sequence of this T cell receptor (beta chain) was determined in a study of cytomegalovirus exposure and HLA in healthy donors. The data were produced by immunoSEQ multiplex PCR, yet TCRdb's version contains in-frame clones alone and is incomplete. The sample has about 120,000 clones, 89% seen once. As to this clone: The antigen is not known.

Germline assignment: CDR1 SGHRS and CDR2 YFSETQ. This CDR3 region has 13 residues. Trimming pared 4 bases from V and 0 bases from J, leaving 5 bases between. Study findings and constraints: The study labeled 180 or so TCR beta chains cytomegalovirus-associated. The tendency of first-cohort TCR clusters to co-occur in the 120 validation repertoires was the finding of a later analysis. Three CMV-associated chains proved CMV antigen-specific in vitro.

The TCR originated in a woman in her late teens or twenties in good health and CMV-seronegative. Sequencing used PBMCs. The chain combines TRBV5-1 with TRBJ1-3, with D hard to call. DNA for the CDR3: TGCGCCAGCAGCCCTCTCTCTGGAAACACCATATATTTT. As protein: CASSPLSGNTIYF.